This TCR beta chain stems from a study of cytomegalovirus exposure and HLA in healthy donors. The wider study: Unique TCRs from HLA-typed donors, around 93 million of them, were held in an early data release.

Both 60 Vbeta primers and 13 Jbeta primers went into the PCR. The protocol was immunoSEQ multiplex PCR, while the TCRdb copy is restricted to in-frame clones and leaves out a portion. The sample has about 59,000 clones, roughly 80% seen once. Trimming removed 6 bases from V and 1 base from J, with 7 bases in between. The CDR3 spans 12 residues. The germline V gene encodes CDR1 SGHNT and CDR2 YYREEE (reference sequence). The study, taken as a whole, reports: An apparent linkage of common viral pathogens to several of the most significant clusters emerged in a later analysis. The study labeled under 200 TCR beta chains cytomegalovirus-associated. Among CMV-associated TCR beta chains, most appeared HLA-restricted in a later analysis.

A word on this clone: Its antigen is not known.

Material: PBMCs. The origin of this receptor is a man aged 40-49 years in good health and CMV-seronegative. The chain combines TRBV5-4 with TRBJ1-1; D is unclear. CDR3 protein: CASIDKNTEAFF. In DNA, the CDR3 is TGTGCCAGCATAGACAAGAACACTGAAGCTTTCTTT.